In its sample, the clone carrying this T cell receptor beta chain was seen many times. No antigen is known for it. These data are taken from a study of blood T cells in healthy people across ages. Study overall: There was about one barcoded beta molecule captured by template switching per two T cells.

Findings and limits, study-wide: Because donor CMV status was unknown, expanded clonotype changes were possibly confounded.

Together with a sample-barcoded 5' primer, a J-beta primer mix was included in a second PCR lasting about 7 to 11 cycles. TCRdb reprocessed the 5' RACE reads with MiXCR, giving one entry per CDR3 protein. The data contain 850,000 to 1,100,000 distinct CDR3 sequences, about two fifths of them seen just once; the ten biggest clones take up roughly 14%. The draw of peripheral blood yielded approximately 10 milliliters from each donor. CDR3 length equals 14 residues. Trimming cost V 3 bases and J 0 bases, with 6 bases left between them. Germline CDR1 DFQATT, CDR2 SNEGSKA (reference sequence). This sequence joins TRBV20-1 and TRBJ2-6; D unclear. The receptor comes from a man younger than 30 in good health. Sequencing input: blood. The CDR3 loop is CSASKNSGANVLTF. The CDR3, as DNA: TGCAGTGCTAGTAAGAACTCTGGGGCCAACGTCCTGACTTTC.